This T cell receptor (beta chain) comes out of a study of blood T cell repertoires in COVID-19. In the original processing: Scientists estimated how many nucleated cells there were by amplifying reference gene primers. Method: immunoSEQ multiplex PCR; TCRdb's copy keeps in-frame clones and lacks some. Clone size and the V and J calls come from that table; the DNA yielded D and trimming. Among hundreds of thousands of clones listed, about 90% were seen once. The CDR3 consists of 14 residues. Deletions cut 6 bases from V and 3 bases from J, with 12 bases between. Looked up from germline, CDR1 is MDHEN and CDR2 is SYDVKM. This clone was counted only a few times. Other DNA sequences in this specimen translate into the identical CDR3. Each participant's cohort was designated according to participant-reported clinical history. Among Cohort 3 donors, those recovered had two negative PCRs, clearance, or symptom resolution.

Sequencing used PBMCs or T cells enriched from blood (not recorded which). The sequence was obtained from a woman aged 30 to 39 who had recovered from COVID-19. The chain is built from TRBV28 and TRBJ1-5; a possible D gene is TRBD1 (6 bases). CDR3 bases: TGTGCCAGCAGCAGCGGACAGAACAATCAGCCCCAGCATTTT. Translating it yields CASSSGQNNQPQHF.